This is a list of T cell receptor beta chains from one sample in a study of cytomegalovirus exposure and HLA in healthy donors. TCRdb's table, derived via immunoSEQ multiplex PCR, lists solely in-frame clones and lacks some. The sample lists 150,000 to 200,000 clones; roughly 84% were seen once. Sequences were obtained from PBMCs. The receptors were gathered from a man aged 30-40 years in good health and CMV-seropositive. The CDR3 runs from the conserved cysteine through the conserved F or W. A D gene is named only where the DNA matches it firmly. Clone size, where shown, is once, few, many, or a class for clones that have expanded.

j_call: TRBJ1-1
v_call: TRBV23-1
clone_size: -
d_call: TRBD1
cdr3_aa: CASSPGTGLNTEAFF
cdr3_nt: TGCGCCAGCAGTCCCGGGACAGGTCTGAACACTGAAGCTTTCTTT

j_call: TRBJ2-7
v_call: TRBV6-1
clone_size: -
d_call: -
cdr3_aa: CASRPLALREQYF
cdr3_nt: TGTGCCAGCAGGCCTCTTGCCCTACGGGAGCAGTACTTC

j_call: TRBJ2-7
v_call: TRBV10-3
clone_size: -
d_call: TRBD1
cdr3_aa: CAIRGDRGSYEQYF
cdr3_nt: TGTGCCATCAGGGGGGACAGGGGATCCTACGAGCAGTACTTC

j_call: TRBJ2-3
v_call: TRBV19
clone_size: -
d_call: -
cdr3_aa: CASTSQGATDTQYF
cdr3_nt: TGTGCCAGTACCTCACAGGGAGCCACAGATACGCAGTATTTT

j_call: TRBJ1-2
v_call: TRBV20-1
clone_size: -
d_call: -
cdr3_aa: CSAGGAGYTF
cdr3_nt: TGCAGTGCGGGGGGAGCTGGCTACACCTTC

j_call: TRBJ2-3
v_call: TRBV5-1
clone_size: once
d_call: TRBD2
cdr3_aa: CASSAGLAGGRGTDTQYF
cdr3_nt: TGCGCCAGCAGCGCAGGACTAGCGGGGGGGCGAGGCACAGATACGCAGTATTTT

j_call: TRBJ2-7
v_call: TRBV5-6
clone_size: -
d_call: TRBD2
cdr3_aa: CASSLASGNERGKEQYF
cdr3_nt: TGTGCCAGCAGCTTGGCTAGCGGGAACGAGAGGGGGAAGGAGCAGTACTTC

j_call: TRBJ2-7
v_call: TRBV18
clone_size: -
d_call: TRBD2
cdr3_aa: CASSPPSGSGHEQYF
cdr3_nt: TGTGCCAGCTCACCCCCCAGCGGGAGCGGCCACGAGCAGTACTTC

j_call: TRBJ1-1
v_call: TRBV28
clone_size: -
d_call: -
cdr3_aa: CASSPELMGTEAFF
cdr3_nt: TGTGCCAGCAGTCCAGAACTAATGGGCACTGAAGCTTTCTTT

j_call: TRBJ2-2
v_call: TRBV4-1
clone_size: -
d_call: -
cdr3_aa: CASSPRSGFNTGELFF
cdr3_nt: TGCGCCAGCAGCCCACGCTCGGGGTTCAACACCGGGGAGCTGTTTTTT

j_call: TRBJ2-7
v_call: TRBV6-1
clone_size: few
d_call: TRBD1
cdr3_aa: CASSERPGQGAWEQYF
cdr3_nt: TGTGCCAGCAGTGAGCGACCGGGACAGGGGGCATGGGAGCAGTACTTC

j_call: TRBJ2-7
v_call: TRBV7-6
clone_size: -
d_call: TRBD1
cdr3_aa: CASSPYRGRF
cdr3_nt: TGTGCCAGCAGCCCCTACAGGGGGCGCTTC

j_call: TRBJ2-1
v_call: TRBV6-1
clone_size: -
d_call: TRBD2
cdr3_aa: CASTRGVYNEQFF
cdr3_nt: TGTGCCAGCACCCGGGGGGTGTACAATGAGCAGTTCTTC

j_call: TRBJ2-3
v_call: TRBV27
clone_size: -
d_call: TRBD2
cdr3_aa: CASSRLAGGHGTDTQYF
cdr3_nt: TGTGCCAGCAGTCGACTAGCGGGAGGGCATGGCACAGATACGCAGTATTTT

j_call: TRBJ2-7
v_call: TRBV5-1
clone_size: -
d_call: TRBD1
cdr3_aa: CASSSPQGAVLYEQYF
cdr3_nt: TGCGCCAGCAGCTCCCCACAGGGGGCCGTTTTGTACGAGCAGTACTTC

j_call: TRBJ1-2
v_call: TRBV6-6
clone_size: -
d_call: TRBD1
cdr3_aa: CASNADRDRRKNGYTF
cdr3_nt: TGTGCCAGCAACGCGGACAGGGACAGGAGGAAAAATGGCTACACCTTC

j_call: TRBJ2-7
v_call: TRBV28
clone_size: once
d_call: -
cdr3_aa: CASSLGEERVFSSYEQYF
cdr3_nt: TGTGCCAGCAGTCTTGGGGAGGAGCGAGTCTTCAGCTCCTACGAGCAGTACTTC

j_call: TRBJ2-5
v_call: TRBV9
clone_size: -
d_call: TRBD1
cdr3_aa: CASSAGQGQETQYF
cdr3_nt: TGTGCCAGCAGCGCAGGACAGGGCCAAGAGACCCAGTACTTC

j_call: TRBJ2-7
v_call: TRBV28
clone_size: -
d_call: -
cdr3_aa: CASSLSRYEQYF
cdr3_nt: TGTGCCAGCAGTTTATCCAGATACGAGCAGTACTTC

j_call: TRBJ2-7
v_call: TRBV13
clone_size: few
d_call: TRBD1
cdr3_aa: CASSDLGQPPYEQYF
cdr3_nt: TGTGCCAGCAGCGACCTGGGACAGCCGCCCTACGAGCAGTACTTC

j_call: TRBJ2-7
v_call: TRBV5-1
clone_size: -
d_call: TRBD1
cdr3_aa: CASSLVPTGTSYEQYF
cdr3_nt: TGCGCCAGCAGCTTGGTCCCGACAGGGACCTCCTACGAGCAGTACTTC

j_call: TRBJ2-2
v_call: TRBV30
clone_size: -
d_call: -
cdr3_aa: CAWSTGVGTGELFF
cdr3_nt: TGTGCCTGGAGTACTGGAGTCGGCACCGGGGAGCTGTTTTTT

j_call: TRBJ1-2
v_call: TRBV5-1
clone_size: -
d_call: TRBD1
cdr3_aa: CASSSHGAGGDYGYTF
cdr3_nt: TGCGCCAGCAGCTCCCACGGGGCAGGGGGAGACTATGGCTACACCTTC

j_call: TRBJ1-5
v_call: TRBV7-9
clone_size: -
d_call: -
cdr3_aa: CASSRGGGLQPQHF
cdr3_nt: TGTGCCAGCAGCCGCGGGGGGGGGCTTCAGCCCCAGCATTTT

j_call: TRBJ2-7
v_call: TRBV28
clone_size: -
d_call: TRBD1
cdr3_aa: CASSLLGTGAYEQYF
cdr3_nt: TGTGCCAGCAGTTTGCTGGGGACAGGGGCCTACGAGCAGTACTTC

j_call: TRBJ1-4
v_call: TRBV4-1
clone_size: -
d_call: -
cdr3_aa: CASSQEEARFATNEKLFF
cdr3_nt: TGCGCCAGCAGCCAAGAGGAGGCCAGGTTTGCAACTAATGAAAAACTGTTTTTT

j_call: TRBJ2-7
v_call: TRBV2
clone_size: -
d_call: TRBD1
cdr3_aa: CASSEAGDRDREQYF
cdr3_nt: TGTGCCAGCAGTGAAGCTGGAGACAGGGACAGGGAGCAGTACTTC

j_call: TRBJ2-6
v_call: TRBV6-1
clone_size: -
d_call: -
cdr3_aa: CASSEWGHSGANVLTF
cdr3_nt: TGTGCCAGCAGTGAGTGGGGCCACTCTGGGGCCAACGTCCTGACTTTC

j_call: TRBJ2-1
v_call: TRBV10-2
clone_size: -
d_call: TRBD1
cdr3_aa: CASTPFGDRVNNEQFF
cdr3_nt: TGCGCCAGCACCCCTTTCGGGGACAGGGTAAACAATGAGCAGTTCTTC

j_call: TRBJ2-7
v_call: TRBV6-5
clone_size: -
d_call: -
cdr3_aa: CASSLEGGAPRYF
cdr3_nt: TGTGCCAGCAGCCTAGAAGGTGGGGCACCGCGGTACTTC

j_call: TRBJ2-2
v_call: TRBV9
clone_size: -
d_call: -
cdr3_aa: CASSFRGIGELFF
cdr3_nt: TGTGCCAGCAGCTTCCGGGGGATCGGGGAGCTGTTTTTT

j_call: TRBJ2-7
v_call: TRBV9
clone_size: -
d_call: TRBD2
cdr3_aa: CASSGLAVRGEQYF
cdr3_nt: TGTGCCAGCAGCGGACTAGCGGTACGCGGCGAGCAGTACTTC

j_call: TRBJ2-7
v_call: TRBV7-2
clone_size: once
d_call: -
cdr3_aa: CASSLRAGDEQYF
cdr3_nt: TGTGCCAGCAGCTTAAGGGCAGGGGACGAGCAGTACTTC

j_call: TRBJ1-2
v_call: TRBV18
clone_size: -
d_call: -
cdr3_aa: CASSPDSTPDYGYTF
cdr3_nt: TGTGCCAGCTCACCAGACAGCACCCCCGACTATGGCTACACCTTC

j_call: TRBJ2-3
v_call: TRBV2
clone_size: -
d_call: TRBD2
cdr3_aa: CASSFRTSPDTQYF
cdr3_nt: TGTGCCAGCAGTTTCCGGACTAGTCCAGATACGCAGTATTTT

j_call: TRBJ1-4
v_call: TRBV11-2
clone_size: -
d_call: -
cdr3_aa: CASSYPWQGGEKLFF
cdr3_nt: TGTGCCAGCAGCTACCCGTGGCAGGGCGGAGAAAAACTGTTTTTT

j_call: TRBJ2-7
v_call: TRBV28
clone_size: -
d_call: TRBD1
cdr3_aa: CASNGQGGTYEQYF
cdr3_nt: TGTGCCAGCAACGGACAGGGGGGAACCTACGAGCAGTACTTC

j_call: TRBJ1-5
v_call: TRBV19
clone_size: -
d_call: -
cdr3_aa: CASSPPRQANQPQHF
cdr3_nt: TGTGCCAGTAGTCCCCCGAGACAGGCAAATCAGCCCCAGCATTTT

j_call: TRBJ2-1
v_call: TRBV28
clone_size: medium-sized
d_call: -
cdr3_aa: CASSPLAGIYNEQFF
cdr3_nt: TGTGCCAGCAGTCCCCTGGCAGGCATATACAATGAGCAGTTCTTC

j_call: TRBJ2-1
v_call: TRBV2
clone_size: -
d_call: TRBD2
cdr3_aa: CASSEAGLAGVDEQFF
cdr3_nt: TGTGCCAGCAGTGAAGCGGGGCTAGCGGGAGTGGATGAGCAGTTCTTC

j_call: TRBJ2-4
v_call: TRBV29-1
clone_size: -
d_call: -
cdr3_aa: CSALKSREENIQYF
cdr3_nt: TGCAGCGCACTTAAGTCCAGGGAGGAGAACATTCAGTACTTC

j_call: TRBJ2-2
v_call: TRBV10-1
clone_size: -
d_call: TRBD2
cdr3_aa: CAPAECGGGRSGELFF
cdr3_nt: TGCGCCCCGGCGGAATGCGGGGGAGGGAGGTCCGGGGAGCTGTTTTTT